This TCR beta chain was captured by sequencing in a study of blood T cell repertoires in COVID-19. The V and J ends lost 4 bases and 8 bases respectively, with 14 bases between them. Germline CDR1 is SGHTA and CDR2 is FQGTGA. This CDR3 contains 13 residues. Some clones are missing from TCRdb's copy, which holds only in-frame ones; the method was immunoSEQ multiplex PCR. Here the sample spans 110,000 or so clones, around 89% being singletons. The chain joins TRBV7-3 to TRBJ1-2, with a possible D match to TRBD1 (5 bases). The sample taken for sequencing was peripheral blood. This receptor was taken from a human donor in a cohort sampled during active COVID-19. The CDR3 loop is CASSSGGVTGYTF. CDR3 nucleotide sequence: TGTGCCAGCAGCTCCGGGGGGGTAACCGGCTACACCTTC.